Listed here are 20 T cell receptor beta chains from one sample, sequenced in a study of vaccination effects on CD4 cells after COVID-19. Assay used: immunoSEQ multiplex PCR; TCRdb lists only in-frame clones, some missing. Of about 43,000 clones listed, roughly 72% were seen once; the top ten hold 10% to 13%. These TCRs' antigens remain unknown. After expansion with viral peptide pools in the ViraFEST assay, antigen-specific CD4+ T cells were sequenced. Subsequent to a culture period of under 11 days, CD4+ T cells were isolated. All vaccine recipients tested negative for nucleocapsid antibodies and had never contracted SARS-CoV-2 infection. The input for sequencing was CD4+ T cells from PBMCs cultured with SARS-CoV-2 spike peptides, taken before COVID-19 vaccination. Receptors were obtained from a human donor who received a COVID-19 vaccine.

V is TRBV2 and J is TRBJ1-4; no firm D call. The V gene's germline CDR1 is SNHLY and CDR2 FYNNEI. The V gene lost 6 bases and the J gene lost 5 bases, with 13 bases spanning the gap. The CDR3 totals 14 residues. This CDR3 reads CASRSAAVNEKLFF. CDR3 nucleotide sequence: TGTGCCAGCAGAAGTGCCGCGGTAAATGAAAAACTGTTTTTT.

CDR3 nucleotides: TGTGCCAGCAGCTCAGGGGGGAATAGCAATCAGCCCCAGCATTTT. This codes for CASSSGGNSNQPQHF. The chain combines TRBV7-2 with TRBJ1-5, with TRBD1 matching 7 bases. CDR3 length equals 15 residues. The J segment lost 0 bases and the V segment lost 4 bases, leaving 3 bases of the junction unmatched. Germline V gives CDR1 SGHTA, CDR2 FQGNSA. The variable domain in full, with the rest retrieved from reference TRBV7-2 and TRBJ1-5, is GAGVSQSPSNKVTEKGKDVELRCDPISGHTALYWYRQSLGQGLEFLIYFQGNSAPDKSGLPSDRFSAERTGGSVSTLTIQRTQQEDSAVYLCASSSGGNSNQPQHFGDGTRLSIL.

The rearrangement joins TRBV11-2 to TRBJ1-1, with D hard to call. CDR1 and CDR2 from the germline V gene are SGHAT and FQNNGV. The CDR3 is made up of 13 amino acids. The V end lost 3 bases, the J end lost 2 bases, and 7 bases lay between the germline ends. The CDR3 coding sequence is TGTGCCAGCAGCTTTGCCCTAAACACTGAAGCTTTCTTT. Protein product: CASSFALNTEAFF. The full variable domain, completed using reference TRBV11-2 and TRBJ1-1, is EAGVAQSPRYKIIEKRQSVAFWCNPISGHATLYWYQQILGQGPKLLIQFQNNGVVDDSQLPKDRFSAERLKGVDSTLKIQPAKLEDSAVYLCASSFALNTEAFFGQGTRLTVV.

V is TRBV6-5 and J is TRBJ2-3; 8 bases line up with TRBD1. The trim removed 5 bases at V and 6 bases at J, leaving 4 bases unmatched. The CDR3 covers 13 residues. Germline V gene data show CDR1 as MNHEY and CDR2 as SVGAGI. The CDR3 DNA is TGTGCCAGCAGTCGACAGGGGCTGGATACGCAGTATTTT. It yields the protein CASSRQGLDTQYF.

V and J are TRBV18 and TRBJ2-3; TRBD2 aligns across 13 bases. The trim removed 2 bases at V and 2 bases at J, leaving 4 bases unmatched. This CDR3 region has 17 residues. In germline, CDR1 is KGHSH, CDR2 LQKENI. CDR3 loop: CASSPRTSGGTTDTQYF. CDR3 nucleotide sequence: TGTGCCAGCTCACCAAGGACTAGCGGGGGTACCACAGATACGCAGTATTTT.

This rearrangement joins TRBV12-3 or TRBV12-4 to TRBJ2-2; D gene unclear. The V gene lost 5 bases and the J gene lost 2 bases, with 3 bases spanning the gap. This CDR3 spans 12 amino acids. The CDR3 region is CASSPNTGELFF. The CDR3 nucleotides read TGTGCCAGCAGTCCCAACACCGGGGAGCTGTTTTTT.

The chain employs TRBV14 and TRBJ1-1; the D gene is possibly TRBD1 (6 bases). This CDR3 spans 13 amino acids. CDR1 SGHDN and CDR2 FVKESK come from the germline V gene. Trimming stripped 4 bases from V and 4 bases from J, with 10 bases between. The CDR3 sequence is CASSLGGGTEAFF. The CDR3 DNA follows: TGTGCCAGCAGCCTAGGGGGGGGCACTGAAGCTTTCTTT.

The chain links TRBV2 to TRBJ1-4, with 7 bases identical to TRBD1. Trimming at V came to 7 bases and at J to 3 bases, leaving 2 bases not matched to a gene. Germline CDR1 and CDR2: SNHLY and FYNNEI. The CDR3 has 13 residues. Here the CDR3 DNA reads TGTGCCAGCACCGGGACAGCTAATGAAAAACTGTTTTTT. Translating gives CASTGTANEKLFF. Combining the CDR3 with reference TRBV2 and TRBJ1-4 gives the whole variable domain EPEVTQTPSHQVTQMGQEVILRCVPISNHLYFYWYRQILGQKVEFLVSFYNNEISEKSEIFDDQFSVERPDGSNFTLKIRSTKLEDSAMYFCASTGTANEKLFFGSGTQLSVL.

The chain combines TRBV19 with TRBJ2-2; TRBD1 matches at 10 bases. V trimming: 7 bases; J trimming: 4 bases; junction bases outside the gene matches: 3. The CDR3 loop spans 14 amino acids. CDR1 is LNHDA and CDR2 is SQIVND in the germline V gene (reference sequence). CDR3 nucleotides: TGTGCCAGTATCGACAGGGGGCTCACCGGGGAGCTGTTTTTT. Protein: CASIDRGLTGELFF.

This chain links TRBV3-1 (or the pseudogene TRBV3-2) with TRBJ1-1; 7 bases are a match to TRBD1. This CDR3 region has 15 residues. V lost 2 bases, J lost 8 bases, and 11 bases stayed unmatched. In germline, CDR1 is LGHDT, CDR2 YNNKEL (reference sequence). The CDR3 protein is CASSQTGQVPREAFF. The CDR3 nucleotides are TGTGCCAGCAGCCAAACCGGACAGGTGCCCCGGGAAGCTTTCTTT.

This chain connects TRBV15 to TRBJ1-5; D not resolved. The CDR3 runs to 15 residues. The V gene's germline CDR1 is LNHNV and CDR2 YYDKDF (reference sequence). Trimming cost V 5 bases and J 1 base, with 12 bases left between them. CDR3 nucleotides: TGTGCCACCAGCTCCGCCTACATCAGCAATCAGCCCCAGCATTTT. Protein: CATSSAYISNQPQHF. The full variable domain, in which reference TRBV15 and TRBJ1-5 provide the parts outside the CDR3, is DAMVIQNPRYQVTQFGKPVTLSCSQTLNHNVMYWYQQKSSQAPKLLFHYYDKDFNNEADTPDNFQSRRPNTSFCFLDIRSPGLGDTAMYLCATSSAYISNQPQHFGDGTRLSIL.

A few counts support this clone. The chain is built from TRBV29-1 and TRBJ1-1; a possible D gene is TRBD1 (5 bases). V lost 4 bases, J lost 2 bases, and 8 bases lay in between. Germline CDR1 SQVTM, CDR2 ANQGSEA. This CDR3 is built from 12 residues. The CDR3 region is CSVAQGNTEAFF. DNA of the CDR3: TGCAGCGTTGCCCAGGGCAACACTGAAGCTTTCTTT.

CDR3 sequence reads: CASSGPSPGEGFNEKLFF. The CDR3 DNA reads as TGTGCCAGCAGTGGCCCGAGTCCGGGCGAAGGGTTTAATGAAAAACTGTTTTTT. The chain uses TRBV6-1 and TRBJ1-4; D gene uncertain. CDR3 length: 18 amino acids. V lost 4 bases to trimming and J lost 4 bases, with 22 bases between them. Germline CDR1 reads MNHNS; CDR2 reads SASEGT.

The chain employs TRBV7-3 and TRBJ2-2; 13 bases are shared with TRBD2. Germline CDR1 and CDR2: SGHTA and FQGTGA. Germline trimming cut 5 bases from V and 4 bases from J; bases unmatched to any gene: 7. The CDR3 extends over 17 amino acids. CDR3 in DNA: TGTGCCAGCAGCCCGACTAGCGGGGGGCGGGTCACCGGGGAGCTGTTTTTT. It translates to CASSPTSGGRVTGELFF.

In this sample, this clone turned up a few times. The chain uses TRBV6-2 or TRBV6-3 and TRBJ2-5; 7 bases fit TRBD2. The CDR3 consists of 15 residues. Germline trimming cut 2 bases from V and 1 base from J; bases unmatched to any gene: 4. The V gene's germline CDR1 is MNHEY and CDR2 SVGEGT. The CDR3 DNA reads TGTGCCAGCAGTTACGCGGGACTACCCCAAGAGACCCAGTACTTC. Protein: CASSYAGLPQETQYF.

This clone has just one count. CDR3 DNA sequence: TGTGCCAGCAGCCCCCTATCGGGACTAGCGGGGAGCCCGGATGAGCAGTTCTTC. It is translated as CASSPLSGLAGSPDEQFF. The rearrangement uses TRBV7-2 and TRBJ2-1, with 13 positions matching TRBD2. The V gene's germline CDR1 is SGHTA and CDR2 FQGNSA. The CDR3 extends over 18 amino acids. V trimming: 5 bases; J trimming: 8 bases; junction bases outside the gene matches: 15.

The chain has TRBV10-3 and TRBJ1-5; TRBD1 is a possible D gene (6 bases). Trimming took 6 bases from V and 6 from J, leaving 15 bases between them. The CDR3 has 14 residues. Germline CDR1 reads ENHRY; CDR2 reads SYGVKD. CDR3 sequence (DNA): TGTGCCATCAGCGGGGGCGCCTTTGGTCAGCCCCAGCATTTT. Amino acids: CAISGGAFGQPQHF.

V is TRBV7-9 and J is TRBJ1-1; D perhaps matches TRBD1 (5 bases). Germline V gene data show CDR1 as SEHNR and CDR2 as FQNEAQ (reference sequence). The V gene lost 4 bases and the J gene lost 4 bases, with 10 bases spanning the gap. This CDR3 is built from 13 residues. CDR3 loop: CASSSRGFTEAFF. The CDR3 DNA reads TGTGCCAGCAGCTCCCGGGGGTTCACTGAAGCTTTCTTT.

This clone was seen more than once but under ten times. The CDR3 coding sequence is TGTGCCAGCAGGCCGGGACAGGGATCTGGAGGCTACACCTTC. It is translated as CASRPGQGSGGYTF. This chain joins TRBV25-1 and TRBJ1-2, with 9 bases fitting TRBD1. The CDR3 contains 14 residues. Germline loops: CDR1 MGHDK, CDR2 SYGVNS. Losses at the gene ends were 6 bases for V and 8 bases for J; bases not matched to a gene: 10.

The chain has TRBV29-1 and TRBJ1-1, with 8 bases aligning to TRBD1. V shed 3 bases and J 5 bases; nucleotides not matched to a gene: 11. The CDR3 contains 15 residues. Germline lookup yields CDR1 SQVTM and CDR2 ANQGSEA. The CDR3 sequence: CSVEERGQGETEAFF. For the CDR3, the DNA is TGCAGCGTTGAGGAACGCGGACAGGGAGAAACTGAAGCTTTCTTT.